A selection of T cell receptor beta chains follows, all from one sample in a study of pediatric ulcerative colitis. Repertoires were generated with immunoSEQ multiplex PCR, while TCRdb's copy carries only in-frame clones and drops some. The table records roughly 30,000 clones, approximately 78% of them present only once. The sequencing sample was made of blood. The receptors were sampled from a boy aged 5-17 years with severe ulcerative colitis. Both conserved end residues are part of each CDR3. Fields, in order: clone size, D gene, V gene, J gene, CDR3 length, CDR3 DNA, CDR3 protein. The D gene is left open where the match is weak. The size entry is marked missing in some rows and otherwise reads once, few, many or a size class.

size: NA; D: NA; V: TRBV19; J: TRBJ2-7; length: 15; DNA: TGTGCCAGTAGTATAGGGCAGGGAGGATTCTACGAGCAGTACTTC; CDR3: CASSIGQGGFYEQYF
size: NA; D: NA; V: TRBV10-3; J: TRBJ2-7; length: 12; DNA: TGTGCCAGCGGAGAGACAGCATACGAGCAGTACTTC; CDR3: CASGETAYEQYF
size: NA; D: NA; V: TRBV4-1; J: TRBJ2-7; length: 15; DNA: TGCGCCAGCAGCCTAGGAGGGGACACTTCCTACGAGCAGTACTTC; CDR3: CASSLGGDTSYEQYF
size: NA; D: NA; V: TRBV2; J: TRBJ1-2; length: 14; DNA: TGTGCCAGCAGTCGGCAGGGGTCGAACTATGGCTACACCTTC; CDR3: CASSRQGSNYGYTF
size: NA; D: NA; V: TRBV19; J: TRBJ1-1; length: 17; DNA: TGTGCCAGTTCCCAGACCGGGGCAGGGGAACTGAACACTGAAGCTTTCTTT; CDR3: CASSQTGAGELNTEAFF
size: NA; D: NA; V: TRBV2; J: TRBJ1-1; length: 13; DNA: TGTGCCAGCAGAACAGACAGGAGCAATGAAGCTTTCTTT; CDR3: CASRTDRSNEAFF
size: NA; D: TRBD1; V: TRBV19; J: TRBJ2-5; length: 13; DNA: TGTGCCAGTGCCGGGACAGCCAGGGAGACCCAGTACTTC; CDR3: CASAGTARETQYF
size: once; D: NA; V: TRBV5-1; J: TRBJ2-7; length: 15; DNA: TGCGCCAGCAGCCTCAACCATGGGTCCATGGACGAGCAGTACTTC; CDR3: CASSLNHGSMDEQYF
size: NA; D: TRBD1; V: TRBV11-2; J: TRBJ1-2; length: 14; DNA: TGTGCCAGCAGTAGTTTCCAGGGGGGTAATGGCTACACCTTC; CDR3: CASSSFQGGNGYTF
size: NA; D: TRBD1; V: TRBV7-9; J: TRBJ2-6; length: 19; DNA: TGTGCCAGCAGCTCTGCACTCCGGGACAGGGGGTTGGGGGCCAACGTCCTGACTTTC; CDR3: CASSSALRDRGLGANVLTF
size: NA; D: TRBD1; V: TRBV7-8; J: TRBJ2-7; length: 14; DNA: TGTGCCAGCAGCCACGGACAGGTTTCCGCCGAGCAGTACTTC; CDR3: CASSHGQVSAEQYF
size: NA; D: TRBD1; V: TRBV9; J: TRBJ1-6; length: 16; DNA: TGTGCCAGCAGCGCCCCGGGACAGGGCACTCGAGGAACCCTCCACTTT; CDR3: CASSAPGQGTRGTLHF
size: NA; D: TRBD1; V: TRBV20-1; J: TRBJ1-1; length: 10; DNA: TGCAGCGTTGACAGGGGGCAAGCTTTCTTT; CDR3: CSVDRGQAFF
size: NA; D: NA; V: TRBV25-1; J: TRBJ2-7; length: 13; DNA: TGTGCCAGCAGTGAATCCCGACAGTACGAGCAGTACTTC; CDR3: CASSESRQYEQYF
size: NA; D: TRBD1; V: TRBV6-5; J: TRBJ2-7; length: 15; DNA: TGTGCCAGCAGTTACTCGATCCAGGGGGCGGGTGAGCAGTACTTC; CDR3: CASSYSIQGAGEQYF
size: NA; D: NA; V: TRBV6-1; J: TRBJ2-5; length: 13; DNA: TGTGCCAGCAGCTTGGCGGGCCCAGAGACCCAGTACTTC; CDR3: CASSLAGPETQYF
size: NA; D: NA; V: TRBV7-3; J: TRBJ2-7; length: 13; DNA: TGTGCCAGCAGCGTCGGCGGGTTGCACGAGCAGTACTTC; CDR3: CASSVGGLHEQYF
size: NA; D: NA; V: TRBV5-8; J: TRBJ2-2; length: 16; DNA: TGTGCCAGCAGCTTGGGAAGGAAATTCGGTACCGGGGAGCTGTTTTTT; CDR3: CASSLGRKFGTGELFF
size: NA; D: NA; V: TRBV2; J: TRBJ2-3; length: 14; DNA: TGTGCCAGCAATTTGGGGCCGGGCACAGATACGCAGTATTTT; CDR3: CASNLGPGTDTQYF
size: NA; D: NA; V: TRBV10-1; J: TRBJ1-6; length: 15; DNA: TGCGCCAGCACGTACAGGGATTGCGTTAATTCACCCCTCCACTTT; CDR3: CASTYRDCVNSPLHF
size: NA; D: TRBD1; V: TRBV18; J: TRBJ1-1; length: 15; DNA: TGTGCCAGTTTTCGACAGGGTGTCGTCCGCACTGAAGCTTTCTTT; CDR3: CASFRQGVVRTEAFF
size: NA; D: NA; V: TRBV9; J: TRBJ2-3; length: 16; DNA: TGTGCCAGCAGCCCTGGCAGGGCAATTAGCACAGATACGCAGTATTTT; CDR3: CASSPGRAISTDTQYF
size: NA; D: TRBD1; V: TRBV5-1; J: TRBJ2-7; length: 15; DNA: TGCGCCAGCAGCTTGGACGGACAGGGTGTCTACGAGCAGTACTTC; CDR3: CASSLDGQGVYEQYF
size: NA; D: NA; V: TRBV7-9; J: TRBJ1-2; length: 12; DNA: TGTGCCAGCAGCTTTTCGAGGGATGGCTACACCTTC; CDR3: CASSFSRDGYTF
size: NA; D: NA; V: TRBV11-1; J: TRBJ2-1; length: 16; DNA: TGTGCCAGCAGCTTTCTTGGTTCCGGGGGTAGGGATGAGCAGTTCTTC; CDR3: CASSFLGSGGRDEQFF
size: NA; D: NA; V: TRBV18; J: TRBJ1-2; length: 15; DNA: TGTGCCAGCTCACCACCCTCCAATCCAAACTATGGCTACACCTTC; CDR3: CASSPPSNPNYGYTF
size: NA; D: NA; V: TRBV19; J: TRBJ2-5; length: 14; DNA: TGTGCCAGTAGGCGAACGACACTGAAAGAGACCCAGTACTTC; CDR3: CASRRTTLKETQYF
size: NA; D: TRBD1; V: TRBV6-5; J: TRBJ2-3; length: 15; DNA: TGTGCCAGCAGTGCGGACAGGGGTCGCACAGATACGCAGTATTTT; CDR3: CASSADRGRTDTQYF
size: NA; D: NA; V: TRBV4-3; J: TRBJ2-1; length: 13; DNA: TGCGCCAGCAGCCAAGATCTACCTGGGGAGCAGTTCTTC; CDR3: CASSQDLPGEQFF
size: NA; D: NA; V: TRBV15; J: TRBJ2-3; length: 14; DNA: TGTGCCACCGCCAGAGGAGGAGCCACAGATACGCAGTATTTT; CDR3: CATARGGATDTQYF
size: NA; D: TRBD2; V: TRBV10-3; J: TRBJ2-7; length: 15; DNA: TGTGCCATCAGGGGGCTAGCGGGGGGAAACTACGAGCAGTACTTC; CDR3: CAIRGLAGGNYEQYF
size: few; D: NA; V: TRBV9; J: TRBJ2-2; length: 14; DNA: TGTGCCAGCAGCGTATTAGGGGACACCGGGGAGCTGTTTTTT; CDR3: CASSVLGDTGELFF
size: NA; D: NA; V: TRBV5-4; J: TRBJ1-2; length: 13; DNA: TGTGCCAGCAGCTTGAGGTCAGTCGATGGCTACACCTTC; CDR3: CASSLRSVDGYTF
size: NA; D: TRBD1; V: TRBV7-8; J: TRBJ1-2; length: 15; DNA: TGTGCCAGCAGCTTATTGAGGGACAGCAAATATGGCTACACCTTC; CDR3: CASSLLRDSKYGYTF
size: NA; D: TRBD2; V: TRBV7-9; J: TRBJ2-3; length: 16; DNA: TGTGCCAGCAGCTTTACTAGCGGGCAGAGCACAGATACGCAGTATTTT; CDR3: CASSFTSGQSTDTQYF
size: few; D: NA; V: TRBV2; J: TRBJ1-6; length: 13; DNA: TGTGCCAGCAGGGTAGGGACCGGGGTACCCCTCCACTTT; CDR3: CASRVGTGVPLHF
size: NA; D: NA; V: TRBV7-9; J: TRBJ2-5; length: 11; DNA: TGTGCCAGCAGCTCCCTCGAGACCCAGTACTTC; CDR3: CASSSLETQYF
size: NA; D: NA; V: TRBV30; J: TRBJ2-7; length: 12; DNA: TGTGCCTGGAGCCTCAGATCCTACGAGCAGTACTTC; CDR3: CAWSLRSYEQYF
size: NA; D: TRBD2; V: TRBV7-9; J: TRBJ2-3; length: 16; DNA: TGTGCCAGCAGCTTGAAGGGACTAGACTCGACGGATACGCAGTATTTT; CDR3: CASSLKGLDSTDTQYF
size: NA; D: NA; V: TRBV2; J: TRBJ2-7; length: 15; DNA: TGTGCCAGCAGCGGTGCCCCTCTAGCCCCCTACGAGCAGTACTTC; CDR3: CASSGAPLAPYEQYF
size: NA; D: TRBD2; V: TRBV13; J: TRBJ2-3; length: 15; DNA: TGTGCCAGCACGAACACGGGAGGGGACACAGATACGCAGTATTTT; CDR3: CASTNTGGDTDTQYF
size: NA; D: NA; V: TRBV2; J: TRBJ2-5; length: 15; DNA: TGTGCCAGCAGTGTCGTGGGGGGTCTACGGGAGACCCAGTACTTC; CDR3: CASSVVGGLRETQYF
size: NA; D: NA; V: TRBV10-2; J: TRBJ2-3; length: 14; DNA: TGCGCCAGCAGTGAGTCGTACGGATCGGGTACGCAGTATTTT; CDR3: CASSESYGSGTQYF
size: once; D: TRBD1; V: TRBV19; J: TRBJ2-3; length: 15; DNA: TGTGCCAGTAGTACCTGGGACAGGGAGGCAGATACGCAGTATTTT; CDR3: CASSTWDREADTQYF
size: NA; D: NA; V: TRBV11-2; J: TRBJ2-5; length: 15; DNA: TGTGCCAGCAGTATATTTTGGGGGCCCCAAGAGACCCAGTACTTC; CDR3: CASSIFWGPQETQYF
size: NA; D: NA; V: TRBV30; J: TRBJ1-1; length: 12; DNA: TGTGCCTGGAGTGGAGCCGGCACTGAAGCTTTCTTT; CDR3: CAWSGAGTEAFF
size: NA; D: TRBD1; V: TRBV7-9; J: TRBJ2-7; length: 15; DNA: TGTGCCAGCAGCTTAGCCAGGACAGGGTACGGCGAGCAGTACTTC; CDR3: CASSLARTGYGEQYF
size: NA; D: TRBD1; V: TRBV12-5; J: TRBJ2-1; length: 11; DNA: TGTGCTAGTGGTGTGGACAGGGAGCAGTTCTTC; CDR3: CASGVDREQFF
size: NA; D: TRBD1; V: TRBV5-6; J: TRBJ1-5; length: 16; DNA: TGTGCCAGCAGCTTCACGGGACAGGGAGAGGGTCAGCCCCAGCATTTT; CDR3: CASSFTGQGEGQPQHF
size: NA; D: NA; V: TRBV27; J: TRBJ1-2; length: 14; DNA: TGTGCCAGCAGTTCCCGGACTATTACCGGAGGCTACACCTTC; CDR3: CASSSRTITGGYTF
size: NA; D: NA; V: TRBV20-1; J: TRBJ2-1; length: 11; DNA: TGCAGTGCTAGCAGTTTAAATGAGCAGTTCTTC; CDR3: CSASSLNEQFF
size: NA; D: NA; V: TRBV7-9; J: TRBJ1-1; length: 10; DNA: TGTGCCAGCAGCTTAGTTTGGGCTTTCTTT; CDR3: CASSLVWAFF
size: NA; D: TRBD1; V: TRBV29-1; J: TRBJ1-1; length: 13; DNA: TGCAGCGTTGTGGCGACAGGGGTCACTGAAGCTTTCTTT; CDR3: CSVVATGVTEAFF